This T cell receptor (beta chain) stems from a study of T cell repertoires in cytomegalovirus infection. TCRdb analysed the reads with MiXCR anew, one entry per CDR3 protein. The table records 170,000 or so distinct CDR3 sequences, 17% of them present only once. The clonotype originates from a human donor in good health (CMV status not recorded). Some clones in this sample may be carry-over from other donors' samples. Sequenced material: CD8+ T cells from PBMCs.

CDR3 nucleotides: TGTGCCAGCAGTTACGCATGGGGCACAAACTACGAGCAGTACTTC. This sequence encodes CASSYAWGTNYEQYF. V gene TRBV6-5 combines with J gene TRBJ2-7; TRBD1 might be the D (5 bases). The CDR3 covers 15 residues. The germline CDR1 and CDR2 sequences are MNHEY and SVGAGI. The V gene lost 2 bases and the J gene lost 3 bases, with 14 bases spanning the gap.